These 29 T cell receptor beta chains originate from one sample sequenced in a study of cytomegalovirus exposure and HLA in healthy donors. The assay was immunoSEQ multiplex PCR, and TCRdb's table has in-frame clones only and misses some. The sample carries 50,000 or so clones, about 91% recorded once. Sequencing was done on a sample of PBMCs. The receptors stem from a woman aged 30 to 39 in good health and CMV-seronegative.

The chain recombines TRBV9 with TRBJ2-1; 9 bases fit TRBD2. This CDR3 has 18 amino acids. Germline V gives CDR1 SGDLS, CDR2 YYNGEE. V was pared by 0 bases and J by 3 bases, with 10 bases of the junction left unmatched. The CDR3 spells CASSVGTAGGSIYNEQFF. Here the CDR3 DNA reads TGTGCCAGCAGCGTAGGAACAGCGGGAGGCTCCATCTACAATGAGCAGTTCTTC.

The CDR3 DNA reads as TGCGCCAGCAGCCGAGAGCGGGGGTTGAACACTGAAGCTTTCTTT. It codes for CASSRERGLNTEAFF. The V call is TRBV4-3, the J call TRBJ1-1; maybe TRBD1 (5 bases). The CDR3 covers 15 residues. Germline assignment: CDR1 LGHNA and CDR2 YSLEER. V lost 4 bases and J 0 bases, leaving 12 bases between the germline ends.

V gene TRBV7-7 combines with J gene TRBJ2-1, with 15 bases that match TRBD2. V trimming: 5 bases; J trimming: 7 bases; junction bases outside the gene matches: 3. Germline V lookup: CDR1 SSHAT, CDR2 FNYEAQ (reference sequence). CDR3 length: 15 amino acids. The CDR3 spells CASSAGTSGRNEQFF. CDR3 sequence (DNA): TGTGCCAGCAGCGCCGGGACTAGCGGGAGGAATGAGCAGTTCTTC.

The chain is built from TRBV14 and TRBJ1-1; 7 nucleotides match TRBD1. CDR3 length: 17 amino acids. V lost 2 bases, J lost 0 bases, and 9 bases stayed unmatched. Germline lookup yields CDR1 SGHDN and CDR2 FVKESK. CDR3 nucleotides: TGTGCCAGCAGCCAACGACAGGGCACATTATTGAACACTGAAGCTTTCTTT. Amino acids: CASSQRQGTLLNTEAFF.

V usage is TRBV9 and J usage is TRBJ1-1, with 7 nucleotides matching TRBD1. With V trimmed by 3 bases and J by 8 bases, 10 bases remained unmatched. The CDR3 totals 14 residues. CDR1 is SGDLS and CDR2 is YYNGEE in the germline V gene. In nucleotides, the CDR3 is TGTGCCAGCAGCGCCCTATTGAGGGGGCCCGAAGCTTTCTTT. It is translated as CASSALLRGPEAFF.

In nucleotides, the CDR3 is TGTGCCAGCAGTACCGGGACAGGGGTGGTAGCTAATGAAAAACTGTTTTTT. Amino acids: CASSTGTGVVANEKLFF. This chain uses TRBV2 with TRBJ1-4, with 10 positions matching TRBD1. CDR3 length: 17 residues. Germline V gene sequence: CDR1 SNHLY, CDR2 FYNNEI. The trim removed 5 bases at V and 3 bases at J, leaving 9 bases unmatched.

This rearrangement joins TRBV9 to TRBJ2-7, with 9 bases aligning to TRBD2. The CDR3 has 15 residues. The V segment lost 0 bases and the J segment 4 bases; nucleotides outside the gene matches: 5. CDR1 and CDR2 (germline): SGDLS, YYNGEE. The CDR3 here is CASSVVAGAIYEQYF. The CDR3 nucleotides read TGTGCCAGCAGCGTAGTAGCGGGAGCGATTTACGAGCAGTACTTC.

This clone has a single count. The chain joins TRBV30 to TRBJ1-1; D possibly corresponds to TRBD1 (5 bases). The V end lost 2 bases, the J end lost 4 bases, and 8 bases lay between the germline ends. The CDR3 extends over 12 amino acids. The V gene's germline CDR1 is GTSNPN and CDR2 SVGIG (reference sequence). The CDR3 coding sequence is TGTGCCTGGAGTAACACAGGCACTGAAGCTTTCTTT. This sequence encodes CAWSNTGTEAFF.

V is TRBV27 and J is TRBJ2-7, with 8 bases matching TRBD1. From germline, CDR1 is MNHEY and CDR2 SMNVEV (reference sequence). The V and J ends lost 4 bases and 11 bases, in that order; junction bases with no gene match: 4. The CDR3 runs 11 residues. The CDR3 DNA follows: TGTGCCAGCAGTTCGGACAGGGAGGAGTACTTC. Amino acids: CASSSDREEYF.

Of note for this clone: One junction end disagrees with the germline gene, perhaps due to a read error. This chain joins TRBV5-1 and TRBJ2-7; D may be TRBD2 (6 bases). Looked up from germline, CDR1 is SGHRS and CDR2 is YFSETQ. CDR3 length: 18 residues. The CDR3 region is CASTLRDSAKRRDTEQYF. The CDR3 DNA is TGCGCCAGCACCTTGCGGGATAGTGCTAAGCGGAGGGATACAGAGCAGTACTTC.

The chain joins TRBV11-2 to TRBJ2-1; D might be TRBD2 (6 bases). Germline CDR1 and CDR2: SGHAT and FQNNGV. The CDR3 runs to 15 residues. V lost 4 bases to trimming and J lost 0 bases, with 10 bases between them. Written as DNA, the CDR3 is TGTGCCAGCAGCTCGGGGAGGAGCTCCTACAATGAGCAGTTCTTC. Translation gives CASSSGRSSYNEQFF.

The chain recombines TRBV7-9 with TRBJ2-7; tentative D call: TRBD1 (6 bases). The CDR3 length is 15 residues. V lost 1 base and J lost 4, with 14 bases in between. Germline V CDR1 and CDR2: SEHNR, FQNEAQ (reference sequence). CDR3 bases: TGTGCCAGCAGCTTAGGCCCCCACAGGGCGTACGAGCAGTACTTC. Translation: CASSLGPHRAYEQYF.

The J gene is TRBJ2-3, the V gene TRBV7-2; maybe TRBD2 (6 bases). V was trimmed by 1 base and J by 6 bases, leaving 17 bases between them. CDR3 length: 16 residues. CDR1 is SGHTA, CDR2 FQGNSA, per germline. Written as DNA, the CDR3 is TGTGCCAGCAGCTTAGTTGCGGGACCCGGCCTGGATACGCAGTATTTT. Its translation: CASSLVAGPGLDTQYF. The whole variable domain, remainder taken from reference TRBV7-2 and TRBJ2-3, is GAGVSQSPSNKVTEKGKDVELRCDPISGHTALYWYRQSLGQGLEFLIYFQGNSAPDKSGLPSDRFSAERTGGSVSTLTIQRTQQEDSAVYLCASSLVAGPGLDTQYFGPGTRLTVL.

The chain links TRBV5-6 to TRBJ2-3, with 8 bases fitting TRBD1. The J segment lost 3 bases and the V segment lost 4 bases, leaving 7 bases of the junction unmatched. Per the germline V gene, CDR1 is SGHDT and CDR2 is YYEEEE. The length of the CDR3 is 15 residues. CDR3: CASSRSTGGTDTQYF. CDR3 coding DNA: TGTGCCAGCAGCCGGTCCACAGGGGGGACAGATACGCAGTATTTT.

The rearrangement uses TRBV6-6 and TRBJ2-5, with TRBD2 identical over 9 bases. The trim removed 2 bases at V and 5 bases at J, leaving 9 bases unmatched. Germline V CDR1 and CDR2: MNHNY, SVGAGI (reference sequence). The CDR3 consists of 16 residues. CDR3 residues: CASSYASGIGGETQYF. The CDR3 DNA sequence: TGTGCCAGCAGTTACGCTAGCGGGATCGGGGGTGAGACCCAGTACTTC.

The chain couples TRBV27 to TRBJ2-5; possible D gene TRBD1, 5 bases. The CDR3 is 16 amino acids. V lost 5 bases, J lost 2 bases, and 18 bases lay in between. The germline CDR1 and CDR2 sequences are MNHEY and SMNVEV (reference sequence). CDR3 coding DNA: TGTGCCAGCAGTAAGTGGAACCTGGACAAACAAGAGACCCAGTACTTC. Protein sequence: CASSKWNLDKQETQYF.

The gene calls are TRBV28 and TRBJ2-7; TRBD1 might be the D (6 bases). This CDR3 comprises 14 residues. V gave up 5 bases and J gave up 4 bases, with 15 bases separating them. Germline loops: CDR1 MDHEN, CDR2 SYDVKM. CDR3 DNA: TGTGCCAGCAGTCCAGGGGCTCTCCCTTACGAGCAGTACTTC. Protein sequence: CASSPGALPYEQYF.

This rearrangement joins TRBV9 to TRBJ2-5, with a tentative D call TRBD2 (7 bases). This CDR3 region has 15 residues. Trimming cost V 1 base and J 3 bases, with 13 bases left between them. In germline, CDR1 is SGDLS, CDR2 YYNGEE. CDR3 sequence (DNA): TGTGCCAGCAGCGTACGGGGGGCGGTGGAAGAGACCCAGTACTTC. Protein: CASSVRGAVEETQYF. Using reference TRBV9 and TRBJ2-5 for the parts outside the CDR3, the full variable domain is DSGVTQTPKHLITATGQRVTLRCSPRSGDLSVYWYQQSLDQGLQFLIQYYNGEERAKGNILERFSAQQFPDLHSELNLSSLELGDSALYFCASSVRGAVEETQYFGPGTRLLVL.

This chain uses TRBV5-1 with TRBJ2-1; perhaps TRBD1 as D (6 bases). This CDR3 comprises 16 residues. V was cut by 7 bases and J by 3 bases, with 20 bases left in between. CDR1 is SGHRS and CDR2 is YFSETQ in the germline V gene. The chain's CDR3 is CASAEDRPGSYNEQFF. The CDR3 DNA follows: TGCGCCAGCGCTGAAGACAGGCCTGGGAGCTACAATGAGCAGTTCTTC.

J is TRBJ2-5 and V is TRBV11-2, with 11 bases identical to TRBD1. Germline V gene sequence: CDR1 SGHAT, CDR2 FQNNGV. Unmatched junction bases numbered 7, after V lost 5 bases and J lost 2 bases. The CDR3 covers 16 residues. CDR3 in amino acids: CASSLWTGGLQETQYF. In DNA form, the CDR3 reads TGTGCCAGCAGCCTTTGGACAGGGGGCTTACAAGAGACCCAGTACTTC.

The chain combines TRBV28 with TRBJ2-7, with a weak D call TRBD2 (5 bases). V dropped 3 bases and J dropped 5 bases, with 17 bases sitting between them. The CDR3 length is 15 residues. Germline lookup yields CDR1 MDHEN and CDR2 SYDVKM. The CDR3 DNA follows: TGTGCCAGCAGTTTTCCGGGTGGGAGCCAGAACGAGCAGTACTTC. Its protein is CASSFPGGSQNEQYF.

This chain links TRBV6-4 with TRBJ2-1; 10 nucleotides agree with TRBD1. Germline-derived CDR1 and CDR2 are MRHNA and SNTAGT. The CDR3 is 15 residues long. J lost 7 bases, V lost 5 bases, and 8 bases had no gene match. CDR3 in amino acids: CASSPRTGGGNEQFF. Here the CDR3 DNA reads TGTGCCAGCAGTCCGAGGACAGGGGGTGGGAATGAGCAGTTCTTC.

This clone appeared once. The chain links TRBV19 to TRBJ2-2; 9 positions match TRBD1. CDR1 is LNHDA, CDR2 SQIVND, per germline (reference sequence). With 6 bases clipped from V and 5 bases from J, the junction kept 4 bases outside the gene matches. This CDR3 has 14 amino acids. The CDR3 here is CASSLGQGTGELFF. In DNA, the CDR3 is TGTGCCAGTAGCCTTGGACAGGGGACCGGGGAGCTGTTTTTT. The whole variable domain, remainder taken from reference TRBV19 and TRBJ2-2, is DGGITQSPKYLFRKEGQNVTLSCEQNLNHDAMYWYRQDPGQGLRLIYYSQIVNDFQKGDIAEGYSVSREKKESFPLTVTSAQKNPTAFYLCASSLGQGTGELFFGEGSRLTVL.

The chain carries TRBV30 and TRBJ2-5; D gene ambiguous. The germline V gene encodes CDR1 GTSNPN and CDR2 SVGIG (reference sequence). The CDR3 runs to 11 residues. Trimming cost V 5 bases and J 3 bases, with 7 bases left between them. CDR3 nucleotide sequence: TGTGCCTGGTTAACGGAAGAGACCCAGTACTTC. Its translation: CAWLTEETQYF.

Here the CDR3 DNA reads TGTGCTAGTGGCCCTGACAGCTACAATGAGCAGTTCTTC. Protein product: CASGPDSYNEQFF. V is TRBV12-5 and J is TRBJ2-1; TRBD1 might be the D (5 bases). The germline V gene has CDR1 LGHNT and CDR2 FRNRAP. V was pared by 6 bases and J by 3 bases, with 9 bases between. The CDR3 is 13 amino acids.

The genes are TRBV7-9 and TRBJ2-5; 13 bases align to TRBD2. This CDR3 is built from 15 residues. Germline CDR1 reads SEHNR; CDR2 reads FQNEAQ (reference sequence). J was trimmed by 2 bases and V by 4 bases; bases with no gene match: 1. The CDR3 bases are TGTGCCAGCAGCTCGGGACTAGCGGGACAAGAGACCCAGTACTTC. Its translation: CASSSGLAGQETQYF. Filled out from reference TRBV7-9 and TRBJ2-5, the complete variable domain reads DTGVSQNPRHKITKRGQNVTFRCDPISEHNRLYWYRQTLGQGPEFLTYFQNEAQLEKSRLLSDRFSAERPKGSFSTLEIQRTEQGDSAMYLCASSSGLAGQETQYFGPGTRLLVL.

CDR3 amino acids: CASRQGIEDIQYF. CDR3 in DNA: TGTGCCAGCAGACAGGGAATTGAGGACATTCAGTACTTC. This rearrangement joins TRBV18 to TRBJ2-4, with 7 bases fitting TRBD1. The CDR3 covers 13 residues. Germline CDR1 is KGHSH and CDR2 is LQKENI. Trimming at V came to 8 bases and at J to 8 bases, leaving 9 bases not matched to a gene.

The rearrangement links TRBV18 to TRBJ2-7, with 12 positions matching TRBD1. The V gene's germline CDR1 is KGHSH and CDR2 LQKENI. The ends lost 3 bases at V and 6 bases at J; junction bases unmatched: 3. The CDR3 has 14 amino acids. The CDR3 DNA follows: TGTGCCAGCTCACCCGGGACAGGGGGCGTCGAGCAGTACTTC. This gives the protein CASSPGTGGVEQYF.

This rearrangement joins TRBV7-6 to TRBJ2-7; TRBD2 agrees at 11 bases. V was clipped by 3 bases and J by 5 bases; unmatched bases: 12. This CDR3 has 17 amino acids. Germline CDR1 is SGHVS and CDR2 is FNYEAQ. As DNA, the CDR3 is TGTGCCAGCAGCTTCGAACACCCACTAGCGGGAGCCCACGAGCAGTACTTC. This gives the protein CASSFEHPLAGAHEQYF.